Below, 28 T cell receptor beta chains from the same sample are listed, as sequenced in a study of shared clonotypes between healthy human individuals. Clones were sequenced by immunoSEQ multiplex PCR, and TCRdb holds only the in-frame ones, with some missing. This table holds some 2 million clones, approximately 95% found once. In the naive CD8 group, cells lacked CD45RO and were positively selected for CCR7, so terminally differentiated effector memory CD45RA+ cells were left out. The specimen sequenced was naive CD8+ T cells sorted from blood. The receptors originated from a man younger than 35 in good health.

The J gene is TRBJ2-2, the V gene TRBV2; D remains ambiguous. The length of the CDR3 is 11 residues. The V end was cut by 7 bases, the J end by 4 bases, with 4 bases between. Germline CDR1 and CDR2: SNHLY and FYNNEI. CDR3 nucleotide sequence: TGTGCCAGCACGCGCACCGGGGAGCTGTTTTTT. Protein: CASTRTGELFF.

The chain carries TRBV30 and TRBJ2-3; TRBD2 matches at 8 bases. The length of the CDR3 is 15 residues. The junction had 6 bases not matched to a gene; V was cut back by 2 bases and J by 2 bases. Germline values: CDR1 GTSNPN, CDR2 SVGIG (reference sequence). CDR3 sequence reads: CAWSSLAGYTDTQYF. DNA of the CDR3: TGTGCCTGGAGTTCATTAGCGGGGTACACAGATACGCAGTATTTT.

A few counts support this clone. This rearrangement joins TRBV5-1 to TRBJ2-2; D not certain. With 7 bases removed from V and 1 base from J, the gap between germline ends came to 14 bases. Germline lookup yields CDR1 SGHRS and CDR2 YFSETQ. The CDR3 has 15 residues. CDR3 loop: CASYPPTGNTGELFF. CDR3 bases: TGCGCCAGCTATCCCCCGACGGGGAACACCGGGGAGCTGTTTTTT.

V gene TRBV5-6 combines with J gene TRBJ2-5, with a possible D match to TRBD1 (7 bases). The germline gives CDR1 SGHDT, CDR2 YYEEEE. V shed 0 bases and J shed 2 bases, with 11 bases lying between them. This CDR3 is built from 15 residues. In DNA form, the CDR3 reads TGTGCCAGCAGCTTGGTCAGGGGGGAACAAGAGACCCAGTACTTC. Translation: CASSLVRGEQETQYF.

The chain uses TRBV5-8 and TRBJ2-5; D gene ambiguous. V was shortened by 0 bases and J by 5 bases, with 11 bases between the two germline ends. Germline V gives CDR1 SGHTS, CDR2 YDEGEE. The CDR3 has 14 amino acids. The CDR3 loop reads CASSLAWGIETQYF. The CDR3 DNA is TGTGCCAGCAGCTTGGCCTGGGGAATCGAGACCCAGTACTTC.

This chain joins TRBV6-5 and TRBJ2-1; D is unresolved. V lost 0 bases to trimming and J lost 6 bases, with 9 bases between them. From germline, CDR1 is MNHEY and CDR2 SVGAGI. The CDR3 runs 14 residues. CDR3 sequence (DNA): TGTGCCAGCAGTTACTCGGGCAGTACCAATGAGCAGTTCTTC. This codes for CASSYSGSTNEQFF.

The chain carries TRBV7-9 and TRBJ1-2; 8 nucleotides agree with TRBD1. Trimming removed 1 base from V and 4 bases from J; junction bases left unmatched: 5. Looked up from germline, CDR1 is SEHNR and CDR2 is FQNEAQ (reference sequence). This CDR3 contains 15 residues. In nucleotides, the CDR3 is TGTGCCAGCAGCTTAGTTGGACAGGGAATCTATGGCTACACCTTC. Encoded protein: CASSLVGQGIYGYTF.

V gene TRBV19 combines with J gene TRBJ1-2; 7 bases are a match to TRBD1. Trimming took 4 bases from V and 4 from J; bases not matched to a gene: 24. This CDR3 comprises 20 residues. Germline CDR1 LNHDA, CDR2 SQIVND (reference sequence). Here the CDR3 reads CASSTEDDPQGQFPFYGYTF. DNA for the CDR3: TGTGCCAGTAGTACAGAAGACGACCCCCAGGGACAGTTTCCATTCTATGGCTACACCTTC. Looking up the rest from reference TRBV19 and TRBJ1-2 gives the full variable domain: DGGITQSPKYLFRKEGQNVTLSCEQNLNHDAMYWYRQDPGQGLRLIYYSQIVNDFQKGDIAEGYSVSREKKESFPLTVTSAQKNPTAFYLCASSTEDDPQGQFPFYGYTFGSGTRLTVV.

The chain links TRBV28 to TRBJ1-1; D not certain. Germline assignment: CDR1 MDHEN and CDR2 SYDVKM. There are 13 residues in the CDR3. V was pared by 7 bases and J by 4 bases, with 13 bases between. The CDR3 DNA sequence: TGTGCCAGCAAACCCAAGGGCAGCACTGAAGCTTTCTTT. This gives the protein CASKPKGSTEAFF.

J is TRBJ2-3 and V is TRBV7-9; 13 bases map to TRBD2. Germline V gene data show CDR1 as SEHNR and CDR2 as FQNEAQ (reference sequence). Losses at the gene ends were 3 bases for V and 5 bases for J; bases not matched to a gene: 11. The CDR3 is made up of 18 amino acids. The CDR3 loop is CASSLTYLGLAGVDTQYF. The CDR3 region has the DNA TGTGCCAGCAGCTTGACGTATTTAGGACTAGCGGGAGTAGATACGCAGTATTTT.

This chain links TRBV7-9 with TRBJ2-7; D uncertain. Germline assignment: CDR1 SEHNR and CDR2 FQNEAQ (reference sequence). The length of the CDR3 is 14 residues. Between the trimmed V and J ends, which lost 2 bases and 4 bases, there was a span of 12 bases. This CDR3 reads CASSLSEMVYEQYF. The DNA for the CDR3 is TGTGCCAGCAGCTTATCCGAGATGGTTTACGAGCAGTACTTC.

A word on this clone: The same CDR3 also results from other DNA sequences found in this sample. The rearrangement links TRBV6-5 to TRBJ2-7; 8 nucleotides align to TRBD1. The V gene's germline CDR1 is MNHEY and CDR2 SVGAGI. The length of the CDR3 is 14 residues. V was pared by 2 bases and J by 3 bases, with 3 bases of the junction left unmatched. Here the CDR3 reads CASSYAGQGYEQYF. The CDR3 nucleotides read TGTGCCAGCAGTTACGCCGGACAGGGCTACGAGCAGTACTTC.

Turning to this clone: Other DNA sequences from this sample encode an identical CDR3 as well. The V and J genes are TRBV9 and TRBJ2-1, with D perhaps matching TRBD2 (6 bases). Trimming took 0 bases from V and 1 from J, leaving 8 bases between them. CDR1 is SGDLS, CDR2 YYNGEE, per germline. This CDR3 is 15 amino acids long. CDR3 nucleotide sequence: TGTGCCAGCAGCGTAGACGGGGGTTCCTACAATGAGCAGTTCTTC. Amino acids: CASSVDGGSYNEQFF.

The CDR3 DNA reads TGTGCGATAGATGTTTGGGCAGGGGCAAAAGGTGAAGCTTTCTTT. This codes for CAIDVWAGAKGEAFF. This rearrangement joins TRBV7-9 to TRBJ1-1, with D possibly being TRBD1 (6 bases). In germline, CDR1 is SEHNR, CDR2 FQNEAQ (reference sequence). There are 15 residues in the CDR3.

V usage is TRBV6-5 and J usage is TRBJ2-3, with 9 bases that match TRBD2. There are 16 residues in the CDR3. V gave up 4 bases and J gave up 1 base; unmatched junction bases: 6. CDR1 and CDR2 from the germline V gene are MNHEY and SVGAGI. In nucleotides, the CDR3 is TGTGCCAGCAGTTCACTAGCGGGCGCTCGCACAGATACGCAGTATTTT. It codes for CASSSLAGARTDTQYF.

The rearrangement links TRBV28 to TRBJ1-6; D perhaps matches TRBD1 (5 bases). Germline loops: CDR1 MDHEN, CDR2 SYDVKM. The CDR3 length is 17 residues. V lost 2 bases and J 0 bases, leaving 11 bases between the germline ends. CDR3 sequence: CASSLIPGSSYNSPLHF. The CDR3 bases are TGTGCCAGCAGTTTAATCCCAGGGAGCTCCTATAATTCACCCCTCCACTTT.

The V call is TRBV19, the J call TRBJ2-7; 7 bases agree with TRBD1. The V gene end was trimmed by 6 bases and the J gene end by 2 bases; junction bases not matched to a gene: 4. This CDR3 is 13 amino acids long. The V gene's germline CDR1 is LNHDA and CDR2 SQIVND (reference sequence). CDR3 DNA: TGTGCCAGTAGCGTAACAGGGGCCTACGAGCAGTACTTC. It is translated as CASSVTGAYEQYF.

The chain combines TRBV12-5 with TRBJ2-1; TRBD2 matches at 9 bases. The CDR3 contains 15 residues. Trimming cost V 9 bases and J 5 bases; bases outside gene matches: 11. Germline CDR1 and CDR2: LGHNT and FRNRAP. The CDR3 DNA follows: TGTGCTAGCGACACCGGGACTAGCTCGCACAATGAGCAGTTCTTC. This gives the protein CASDTGTSSHNEQFF.

The V and J genes are TRBV7-8 and TRBJ2-3; 13 nucleotides agree with TRBD2. Germline CDR1 SGHVS, CDR2 FQNEAQ. CDR3 length: 16 residues. V lost 5 bases to trimming and J lost 3 bases; unmatched junction nucleotides: 5. CDR3 in DNA: TGTGCCAGCAGCATTGGACTAGCGGGAGTGACAGATACGCAGTATTTT. It yields the protein CASSIGLAGVTDTQYF. Supplemented by reference TRBV7-8 and TRBJ2-3, the full variable domain reads GAGVSQSPRYKVAKRGQDVALRCDPISGHVSLFWYQQALGQGPEFLTYFQNEAQLDKSGLPSDRFFAERPEGSVSTLKIQRTQQEDSAVYLCASSIGLAGVTDTQYFGPGTRLTVL.

Turning to this clone: The sample holds other DNA sequences that translate to the same CDR3. The chain employs TRBV7-9 and TRBJ1-4; D is undetermined. Trimming shortened V by 0 bases and J by 6 bases, and 8 bases separated the two germline ends. The germline V gene has CDR1 SEHNR and CDR2 FQNEAQ (reference sequence). This CDR3 region has 14 residues. The CDR3 sequence is CASSLAGSDEKLFF. DNA for the CDR3: TGTGCCAGCAGCTTAGCGGGCTCGGATGAAAAACTGTTTTTT.

The V and J genes are TRBV7-9 and TRBJ2-3; TRBD2 agrees at 9 bases. Germline lookup yields CDR1 SEHNR and CDR2 FQNEAQ (reference sequence). The trim removed 2 bases at V and 0 bases at J, leaving 12 bases unmatched. The CDR3 sequence is 19 residues long. This CDR3 is CASSLIGLASGTSTDTQYF. DNA for the CDR3: TGTGCCAGCAGCTTAATAGGTCTGGCTAGCGGGACGAGCACAGATACGCAGTATTTT. Full variable domain (missing parts from reference TRBV7-9 and TRBJ2-3): DTGVSQNPRHKITKRGQNVTFRCDPISEHNRLYWYRQTLGQGPEFLTYFQNEAQLEKSRLLSDRFSAERPKGSFSTLEIQRTEQGDSAMYLCASSLIGLASGTSTDTQYFGPGTRLTVL.

The chain carries TRBV5-1 and TRBJ1-2; tentatively, D is TRBD1 (5 bases). The V and J ends lost 6 bases and 2 bases respectively, with 17 bases between them. The germline gives CDR1 SGHRS, CDR2 YFSETQ. The CDR3 covers 15 residues. CDR3 sequence: CASMSTLGPNYGYTF. The CDR3 region has the DNA TGCGCCAGCATGTCCACATTGGGACCCAACTATGGCTACACCTTC.

This chain joins TRBV9 and TRBJ2-3, with D perhaps assigned TRBD1 or TRBD2 (6 bases each). Germline CDR1 and CDR2: SGDLS and YYNGEE. Trimming removed 0 bases from V and 4 bases from J, with 18 bases in between. This CDR3 has 17 residues. In nucleotides, the CDR3 is TGTGCCAGCAGCGTAGCTGGTGGGGGGCTTACATCAGATACGCAGTATTTT. Encoded protein: CASSVAGGGLTSDTQYF.

The sample holds one count of this clone. The chain joins TRBV5-6 to TRBJ2-7, with 9 bases aligning to TRBD1. This CDR3 has 17 amino acids. In germline, CDR1 is SGHDT, CDR2 YYEEEE. Trimming cost V 0 bases and J 2 bases; bases outside gene matches: 9. CDR3 DNA sequence: TGTGCCAGCAGCTTGGGAAGGGCGGACAGGGGCCCCTACGAGCAGTACTTC. Its protein is CASSLGRADRGPYEQYF.

This clone was detected once. The V gene is TRBV7-9, the J gene TRBJ1-6, with D possibly matching TRBD1 (6 bases). There are 14 residues in the CDR3. Germline V lookup: CDR1 SEHNR, CDR2 FQNEAQ (reference sequence). Trimming removed 3 bases from V and 8 bases from J, with 11 bases in between. CDR3 sequence: CASSFGQGYSPLHF. The CDR3 DNA follows: TGTGCCAGCAGCTTCGGGCAGGGGTATTCACCCCTCCACTTT.

The chain joins TRBV19 to TRBJ1-5; possibly TRBD1 for D (6 bases). The CDR3 sequence is 14 residues long. Germline assignment: CDR1 LNHDA and CDR2 SQIVND (reference sequence). The V end lost 5 bases, the J end lost 3 bases, and 11 bases lay between the germline ends. CDR3 loop: CASSLAGDNQPQHF. DNA for the CDR3: TGTGCCAGTAGTCTGGCAGGGGACAATCAGCCCCAGCATTTT.

The chain couples TRBV2 to TRBJ1-5; D call uncertain. In germline, CDR1 is SNHLY, CDR2 FYNNEI. The CDR3 totals 15 residues. V was cut by 2 bases and J by 5 bases, with 13 bases left in between. Here the CDR3 reads CASSELQEGYQPQHF. The CDR3 coding sequence is TGTGCCAGCAGTGAACTTCAGGAAGGCTATCAGCCCCAGCATTTT.

The V call is TRBV11-3, the J call TRBJ2-2; 7 nucleotides agree with TRBD2. This CDR3 is built from 15 residues. Trimming removed 1 base from V and 4 bases from J; junction bases left unmatched: 3. Per the germline V gene, CDR1 is SGHNT and CDR2 is YENEEA. The CDR3 DNA reads TGTGCCAGCAGCTTAGTCGGCGGGGGCACCGGGGAGCTGTTTTTT. Its translation: CASSLVGGGTGELFF.